This TCR beta chain emerged from a study of human T cells and chemical hapten exposure. There are many counts of this clonotype. Time point of the sample: pre-sensitization, week 0. Regarding treatment: therapeutic diphenylcyclopropenone sensitization with weekly scalp DPC. One entry per CDR3 protein results from TCRdb running MiXCR on the RACE reads. This repertoire shows fewer than 300,000 distinct CDR3 sequences, approximately 8.4% found once; its top ten account for approximately 2.3%. The ends were cut back, 0 bases at V and 9 bases at J, with 21 bases in the middle. The CDR3 loop spans 17 amino acids. Looked up from germline, CDR1 is MNHEY and CDR2 is SVGEGT.

The sample here was whole blood, taken in connection with sensitization to the hapten diphenylcyclopropenone (DPC). This TCR came from a woman aged 40 to 50 with alopecia areata. Some clones in this sample may be carry-over from other donors' samples. The rearrangement links TRBV6-2 or TRBV6-3 to TRBJ2-1; D may be TRBD2 (6 bases). The CDR3 nucleotides read TGTGCCAGCAGTTACTCCGCGGGATTTGCACGATCGGGTGAGCAGTTCTTC. This translates into CASSYSAGFARSGEQFF.